A single sample is the source of the 22 T cell receptor beta chains below, sequenced in a study of graft-versus-host responses after intestinal transplantation. These receptors have no identified antigens. Clones were sequenced by immunoSEQ multiplex PCR, and TCRdb holds only the in-frame ones, with some missing. The sample has tens of thousands of clones; about 88% are singletons. Material: unstimulated CD4+ T cells sorted from spleen or lymph node cells, obtained before intestinal transplant. The receptors were sampled from a human donor who received an intestinal transplant.

This CDR3 reads CAISGTVLGHGELFF. The CDR3 DNA follows: TGTGCCATCAGCGGGACAGTCTTAGGCCACGGGGAGCTGTTTTTT. This rearrangement joins TRBV10-3 to TRBJ2-2; the match to TRBD1 covers 7 bases. CDR1 and CDR2 from the germline V gene are ENHRY and SYGVKD. The CDR3 spans 15 residues. V was pared by 6 bases and J by 7 bases, with 11 bases of the junction left unmatched.

The chain couples TRBV19 to TRBJ1-1; no definite D call. CDR1 LNHDA and CDR2 SQIVND come from the germline V gene (reference sequence). With 2 bases removed from V and 5 bases from J, the gap between germline ends came to 12 bases. CDR3 length: 14 residues. The CDR3 sequence: CASSIRDIWTEAFF. The CDR3 nucleotides are TGTGCCAGTAGTATACGCGACATCTGGACTGAAGCTTTCTTT.

This chain links TRBV27 with TRBJ2-3; TRBD2 matches 8 bases. CDR1 is MNHEY and CDR2 is SMNVEV in the germline V gene (reference sequence). V trimming: 5 bases; J trimming: 8 bases; junction bases outside the gene matches: 0. The length of the CDR3 is 11 residues. CDR3 DNA sequence: TGTGCCAGCAGTAGCGGGAGTACGCAGTATTTT. This translates into CASSSGSTQYF.

The gene calls are TRBV5-5 and TRBJ2-7; 13 nucleotides align to TRBD2. The CDR3 extends over 15 amino acids. After removal of 3 bases from V and 4 bases from J, the junction contained 4 bases not matched to a gene. Germline lookup yields CDR1 SGHKS and CDR2 YYEKEE (reference sequence). The DNA for the CDR3 is TGTGCCAGCAGCTCAGGGACTAGCGGGACGTACGAGCAGTACTTC. Its translation is CASSSGTSGTYEQYF.

The rearrangement links TRBV18 to TRBJ2-2; tentative D call: TRBD1 (6 bases). The length of the CDR3 is 15 residues. Trimming cost V 3 bases and J 2 bases, with 10 bases left between them. CDR1 is KGHSH, CDR2 LQKENI, per germline. The CDR3 DNA is TGTGCCAGCTCACCTCGGACAGCTAACACCGGGGAGCTGTTTTTT. Amino acids: CASSPRTANTGELFF.

This chain joins TRBV2 and TRBJ1-2, with 9 bases lining up with TRBD1. The CDR3 is 13 residues long. The V gene end was trimmed by 7 bases and the J gene end by 3 bases; junction bases not matched to a gene: 3. The germline V gene encodes CDR1 SNHLY and CDR2 FYNNEI. The CDR3 protein is CASTGQGYYGYTF. In nucleotides, the CDR3 is TGTGCCAGCACGGGACAGGGCTACTATGGCTACACCTTC.

The chain recombines TRBV18 with TRBJ1-2; D is unresolved. Between the trimmed V and J ends, which lost 3 bases and 5 bases, there was a span of 7 bases. The CDR3 extends over 12 amino acids. Germline V CDR1 and CDR2: KGHSH, LQKENI. The CDR3 region is CASSPGGYGYTF. The CDR3 nucleotides are TGTGCCAGCTCACCTGGCGGATATGGCTACACCTTC.

The chain employs TRBV6-1 and TRBJ1-1, with 8 bases that match TRBD1. V lost 7 bases, J lost 6 bases, and 4 bases stayed unmatched. CDR1 is MNHNS, CDR2 SASEGT, per germline. The CDR3 consists of 12 residues. DNA for the CDR3: TGTGCCAGCACGGACAGGGTCGCTGAAGCTTTCTTT. Translating gives CASTDRVAEAFF.

V and J are TRBV5-8 and TRBJ1-6; D call uncertain. The CDR3 loop spans 14 amino acids. Trimming left V 1 base short and J 9 bases short, with 11 bases between. The germline gives CDR1 SGHTS, CDR2 YDEGEE. The CDR3 DNA sequence: TGTGCCAGCAGCTTGCCCGAGGGTATTTCACCCCTCCACTTT. Protein: CASSLPEGISPLHF.

J is TRBJ2-6 and V is TRBV2, with 8 bases lining up with TRBD2. CDR1 SNHLY and CDR2 FYNNEI come from the germline V gene. J was trimmed by 2 bases and V by 4 bases; bases with no gene match: 1. There are 15 residues in the CDR3. The CDR3 loop is CASSASGPGANVLTF. The CDR3 coding sequence is TGTGCCAGCAGTGCTAGCGGGCCTGGGGCCAACGTCCTGACTTTC.

In DNA form, the CDR3 reads TGTGCCAGCTCACGGGGACAGGTCTCCTACAATGAGCAGTTCTTC. Residues: CASSRGQVSYNEQFF. The chain couples TRBV18 to TRBJ2-1; the match to TRBD1 covers 8 bases. V gave up 4 bases and J gave up 0 bases; unmatched junction bases: 2. Germline assignment: CDR1 KGHSH and CDR2 LQKENI. The CDR3 sequence is 15 residues long. The variable domain in full, completed from reference TRBV18 and TRBJ2-1, reads NAGVMQNPRHLVRRRGQEARLRCSPMKGHSHVYWYRQLPEEGLKFMVYLQKENIIDESGMPKERFSAEFPKEGPSILRIQQVVRGDSAAYFCASSRGQVSYNEQFFGPGTRLTVL.

The chain is built from TRBV28 and TRBJ2-3; 8 bases map to TRBD2. The ends lost 8 bases at V and 2 bases at J; junction bases unmatched: 21. CDR1 is MDHEN and CDR2 is SYDVKM in the germline V gene. CDR3 length equals 19 residues. The CDR3: CASGPSQRELGTYTDTQYF. In DNA, the CDR3 is TGTGCCAGCGGACCTTCTCAGCGGGAGCTAGGGACCTACACAGATACGCAGTATTTT.

The CDR3 nucleotides are TGTGCCAGTATAGGCAGGGTCACCTCCGTCTCTGGGGCCAACGTCCTGACTTTC. It yields the protein CASIGRVTSVSGANVLTF. The rearrangement joins TRBV19 to TRBJ2-6; tentative D call: TRBD1 (5 bases). The germline V and J ends were trimmed by 7 bases and 0 bases, with 19 bases remaining between them. Germline CDR1 LNHDA, CDR2 SQIVND (reference sequence). The CDR3 has 18 amino acids.

The V gene is TRBV5-1, the J gene TRBJ1-1; D perhaps matches TRBD1 (6 bases). Looked up from germline, CDR1 is SGHRS and CDR2 is YFSETQ. The CDR3 spans 14 residues. Trimming stripped 4 bases from V and 0 bases from J, with 10 bases between. CDR3 region: CASSPQGLNTEAFF. The DNA of the CDR3 is TGCGCCAGCAGCCCACAGGGTTTGAACACTGAAGCTTTCTTT.

The chain carries TRBV5-1 and TRBJ1-1; the match to TRBD1 covers 7 bases. Germline CDR1 SGHRS, CDR2 YFSETQ. Trimming removed 2 bases from V and 12 bases from J; junction bases left unmatched: 13. This CDR3 spans 14 amino acids. Written as DNA, the CDR3 is TGCGCCAGCAGCTTAGGCGGGACAGATCGCAAAACTTTCTTT. It specifies CASSLGGTDRKTFF.

This chain links TRBV30 with TRBJ1-2; possibly TRBD1 for D (5 bases). Trimming left V 0 bases short and J 1 base short, with 9 bases between. CDR1 and CDR2 (germline): GTSNPN, SVGIG (reference sequence). CDR3 size: 14 residues. For the CDR3, the DNA is TGTGCCTGGAGTGTACGACAGATTAACTATGGCTACACCTTC. Translation gives CAWSVRQINYGYTF.

This clone was recorded only once. The chain carries TRBV2 and TRBJ1-4; D perhaps matches TRBD1 (6 bases). The V end lost 6 bases, the J end lost 8 bases, and 16 bases lay between the germline ends. CDR1 and CDR2 (germline): SNHLY, FYNNEI. The CDR3 loop spans 14 amino acids. The CDR3 DNA is TGTGCCAGCAGAGATACAGGGTCGGACGAAAAACTGTTTTTT. This translates into CASRDTGSDEKLFF. Filled out from reference TRBV2 and TRBJ1-4, the complete variable domain reads EPEVTQTPSHQVTQMGQEVILRCVPISNHLYFYWYRQILGQKVEFLVSFYNNEISEKSEIFDDQFSVERPDGSNFTLKIRSTKLEDSAMYFCASRDTGSDEKLFFGSGTQLSVL.

This chain connects TRBV5-6 to TRBJ2-7; 13 bases fit TRBD2. V lost 5 bases to trimming and J lost 2 bases; unmatched junction nucleotides: 4. Germline loops: CDR1 SGHDT, CDR2 YYEEEE. The CDR3 sequence is 15 residues long. CDR3 DNA sequence: TGTGCCAGCAGACAACTAGCGGGGGGGGCCTACGAGCAGTACTTC. Translation: CASRQLAGGAYEQYF.

The chain couples TRBV5-1 to TRBJ2-2; D perhaps matches TRBD1 (6 bases). The CDR3 has 16 residues. The germline V and J ends were trimmed by 0 bases and 9 bases, with 18 bases remaining between them. The germline gives CDR1 SGHRS, CDR2 YFSETQ. The CDR3 bases are TGCGCCAGCAGCTTGGATGGACAGACCTTCTCCCGGGAGCTGTTTTTT. Residues: CASSLDGQTFSRELFF.

The CDR3 DNA follows: TGCGCCAGCAGACGTGAAGCGGGGGGGTACAATGAGCAGTTCTTC. It yields the protein CASRREAGGYNEQFF. J is TRBJ2-1 and V is TRBV4-1; 10 bases agree with TRBD2. Germline lookup yields CDR1 MGHRA and CDR2 YSYEKL. The length of the CDR3 is 15 residues. J gave up 4 bases and V 6 bases, and 6 bases lay outside the gene matches.

The chain is built from TRBV28 and TRBJ2-4, with D tentatively TRBD1 (6 bases). CDR3 length equals 15 residues. CDR1 and CDR2 (germline): MDHEN, SYDVKM. V was pared by 5 bases and J by 3 bases, with 14 bases between. The CDR3 DNA is TGTGCCAGCAGTCGACAGGTAGCAGGCAAAAACATTCAGTACTTC. This translates into CASSRQVAGKNIQYF.

Written as DNA, the CDR3 is TGTGCCACCAGCAGAGATCGTACGGTCCCCTACGAGCAGTACTTC. Its translation is CATSRDRTVPYEQYF. The rearrangement links TRBV15 to TRBJ2-7; the D is unclear. Germline assignment: CDR1 LNHNV and CDR2 YYDKDF (reference sequence). Trimming removed 0 bases at V and 2 bases at J, with 11 bases between. The CDR3 has 15 residues.